This TCR beta chain was captured by sequencing in a study of cytomegalovirus exposure and HLA in healthy donors (dated by TCRdb to 2017 to 2019). With regard to the full study: According to an earlier analysis of 550 to 750 of the donors, 150 million to 200 million T cells yielded approximately 120 million unique TCR beta sequences and 276 Gb of sequence data. Typing coverage varied by locus: roughly 629-640 donors for A, B, C, DRB1 and DQB1; more than 500 for DQA1; nearly 610 for DPA1; under 490 for DPB1. The study aimed to test whether signatures of past pathogen exposure could be identified by cataloging public T cell receptors. HLA typing covered class I and class II loci at four-digit resolution. The study used immunosequencing to profile the T cell repertoires of several hundred subjects and linked those repertoires to cytomegalovirus serostatus. In a later analysis, previously published TCR beta repertoires from 670 or so donors were re-analyzed and high-resolution HLA genotyping was added so that TCR occurrence patterns could be studied. Donor age, sex, ethnicity and CMV serostatus were compiled alongside the repertoire data. An early release covering 550 to 650 HLA-typed donors comprised 250 to 350 gigabases of sequencing data and tens of millions of unique TCR sequences. To predict cytomegalovirus infection status, the study brought together high-throughput TCR immunosequencing, statistical association of individual TCRs with disease status, and machine learning. Among a few hundred genotyped donors of the cohort, an average of about 240,000 unique TCR beta nucleotide sequences were sequenced per donor, 15% to 20% of them non-productive. Roughly 5 DR-DQ haplotypes were handled as single units for association and clustering, since linkage in the cohort was strong. Rather than drawing on any new phenotypic data, the later analysis identified candidate immune exposures from TCR beta sequences and the way those sequences occurred across donors. An earlier analysis of nearly 600 of the donors applied high-throughput TCR beta sequencing to assess whether each TCR beta V gene segment acted as functional or pseudogenic. Besides the first cohort of hundreds of subjects, a separate validation cohort made up of roughly 120 different subjects was used. A later genetic analysis used genome-wide SNP genotypes for about 55% of the 666 donors, treating that subset as a discovery cohort. Of the roughly 400 genotyped donors, roughly 76% were placed in the genetic ancestry cluster associated with self-reported Caucasian donors. Every discovery cohort repertoire had been produced on one sequencing platform.

Library creation used the immunoSEQ multiplex PCR assay. For the multiplex PCR, a mixture combining 60 forward primers for TCR Vbeta segments and 13 reverse primers for TCR Jbeta segments was used. Amplification of the CDR3 region of rearranged TCR beta genes was performed with a multiplex PCR assay on genomic DNA. Amplified TCR beta libraries were sequenced as 87-base-pair reads on the Illumina HiSeq System. In the authors' own workflow: Across the 500 to 700 repertoires, a later analysis counted 80 million or so unique TCR beta chains, approximately 10 million of which were shared by at least two donors. To remove PCR and sequencing errors, raw reads were error-corrected and collapsed into unique sequences using a nearest-neighbor algorithm that merged closely related sequences. CDR3 sequences were aligned to IMGT reference sequences to assign V, D and J gene segments. For a sequence to be retained, a match of at least six nucleotides was required to both a V gene segment and a J gene segment. A rearrangement was called productive if the CDR3 had no stop codons and remained in frame with V and J, and every other rearrangement was called non-productive. CDR3 was defined by IMGT convention, running from the second conserved V-encoded cysteine to the conserved J-encoded phenylalanine. Sequences without an unambiguous match to a single V gene segment were excluded from the earlier analysis of 450 to 650 of the donors. In an earlier analysis of roughly 600 of the donors, a V segment was called functional when productive rearrangements were above 56.7%, and segregating when the standard deviation between donors exceeded 5%. A statistical classification framework was built to diagnose cytomegalovirus status from the catalog of TCR beta chain sequences. In a later analysis, TCR nucleotide sequences were compared against IMGT/GENE-DB human TR gene sequences so that V and J genes could be assigned. In a later analysis, CDR3 sequences and most-parsimonious VDJ recombination scenarios were assigned using the TCRdist pipeline. A later analysis defined each TCR beta chain by its CDR3 amino acid sequence plus V-gene family, and excluded reads lacking a unique V-gene family. As a way to deal with suspected cross-contamination and a sequencing artifact, a later analysis dropped approximately 590 nucleotide sequences that were highly shared and had low generation probability. A later analysis calculated a clonal expansion index for each public chain from normalized within-repertoire ranks of inferred template counts. A later analysis computed generation probabilities with a VDJ recombination model fitted to out-of-frame rearrangements, and checked the results against IGoR. A later analysis scored TCR-TCR, TCR-HLA and TCR-CMV co-occurrence with hypergeometric tests, applying a repertoire-size bias correction to TCR pairs. A later analysis estimated false discovery rates by permuting HLA or CMV assignments 20 times. In a later analysis, co-occurring TCRs were grouped with DBSCAN, and TCRdist sequence similarity was added when clustering was performed within HLA-allele-positive subsets. For co-occurrence clustering, repertoires with fewer than 30,000 or more than 120,000 public chains were excluded, along with roughly 5 repertoires with anomalous nucleotide sharing. The clones in this table, taken by TCRdb from immuneACCESS, are in-frame only. Not every clone is retained; where verified, under half of the shortfall comes from an unresolved V gene, and the cause of the rest is unknown. That table supplies the V and J calls and clone size; D and trimming were determined from the DNA. The sample data list around 150,000 clones, and 80% of these were observed just once. Over 13% of the sample comes from the top ten.

From the cysteine up to the phenylalanine, the CDR3 has a length of 15 residues. The CDR3 DNA has 45 bases and is translated from base 1. V has 6 bases trimmed and J has 2 bases trimmed; junction bases matching no gene number 4. In the germline V gene (reference sequence), CDR1 corresponds to SEHNR and CDR2 to FQNEAQ. In total, approximately 610 healthy bone marrow donors made up the cohort. All cohort members were sampled while nominally healthy, although unrecorded immune exposures were likely present. The donor tested CMV seronegative, placing the donor among the 300 to 450 seronegative members of the cohort. A peripheral blood sample was collected from each donor, and TCR beta sequencing was performed on peripheral blood mononuclear cells. Genomic DNA extraction from the blood cell samples was performed with the Qiagen DNeasy Blood Extraction Kit. This clone was counted only a few times. Its cognate antigen has yet to be identified. Base qualities are missing; no much larger clone stands one base away.

Findings and caveats that apply to the study as a whole: Roughly uniform sequencing depth across donors was assumed in presence/absence analyses, although this assumption may not hold. In the study, 150 to 200 TCR beta chains were listed as associated with cytomegalovirus. Most TCR sequences were observed very rarely across donors, whereas some public TCRs were present in many individuals. In both the original and validation cohorts, the classifier was reported to diagnose cytomegalovirus status with high specificity and sensitivity. Broadly in line with IMGT annotations, most TCR beta V segments showed up in productive rearrangements about 90% or about 30% of the time in an earlier analysis of a few hundred of the donors. According to a later genetic analysis, donors in an Asian-associated ancestry cluster had fewer N-insertions in productive TCRs than the approximately 630-donor mean. The earlier analysis of about 600 of the donors excluded about 16 rarely observed V segments, including chromosome 9 orphons, because counts were too low. Because HLA typing was unavailable for some donors at each locus, only the typed subset was used in association tests. In a later analysis, TCR association rates were found to vary across HLA loci, with the most associated TCRs seen for DRB1 alleles and the fewest for HLA-C alleles. It was suggested by the authors that the approach could potentially be generalized to other disease states and immunological phenotypes. An association between a missense DCLRE1C variant and V-gene and J-gene trimming of TCR beta chains was found in a later genetic analysis and replicated in an independent cohort. Some IMGT-functional V segments, including TRBV6-2 and TRBV6-3, could not be told apart with the 87-base-pair reads, so those segments were excluded. A further reported finding was that TCR beta sequences accurately predicted the HLA-A and HLA-B alleles for most subjects in the first cohort. In a later analysis, HLA-associated TCR beta chains were found to be more clonally expanded and to have lower generation probabilities than equally common non-associated chains. Correlated functional status among segregating V segments might reflect linkage disequilibrium, but an unknown experimental factor could not be ruled out. A later analysis found that most CMV-associated TCR beta chains appeared HLA-restricted, with HLA associations seemingly driven largely by CMV exposure. A cluster of highly shared sequence variants was judged likely to be a technical artifact of the sequencing pipeline. In vitro tests confirmed that a few of the cytomegalovirus-associated TCR beta chains recognize cytomegalovirus antigens. Specific HLA alleles were associated with 15,000 to 20,000 TCR beta sequences at a false discovery rate of 0.05 in a later analysis. In a later analysis, several top co-occurrence clusters were reported to appear linked to parvovirus B19, influenza, CMV and Epstein-Barr virus. Immune exposure information for the cohort was limited to CMV serostatus. The cohort was sequenced for TCR beta chains only, and without alpha or paired-chain data the features that could be detected were limited. When HLA alleles, especially DR and DQ, strongly co-occurred, attributing TCR associations to individual alleles was difficult.

Sequencing used PBMCs. The TCR originated in a woman between 35 and 50 years old in good health and CMV-seronegative. The rearranged chain carries TRBV7-9 and TRBJ2-7; TRBD2 fits 13 bases in the junction. The nucleotides are TGTGCCAGCAGGCCTGGGACTAGCGGGACCTACGAGCAGTACTTC. This sequence encodes CASRPGTSGTYEQYF.